A selection of T cell receptor beta chains follows, all from one sample in a study of ipilimumab plus nivolumab after autologous stem cell transplantation. The protocol was immunoSEQ multiplex PCR, while the TCRdb copy is restricted to in-frame clones and leaves out a portion. The sample has about 15,000 clones; 65% to 85% are singletons. Material: PBMCs, obtained in a trial of ipilimumab plus nivolumab as post-transplant consolidation. Receptors were obtained from a male donor with primary mediastinal lymphoma. CDR3s include the opening cysteine and the closing phenylalanine or tryptophan. A D gene is named only where the DNA matches it firmly. Not all rows give a size; the values are once, few, many and, for expanded clones, a class.

len	v_gene	d_gene	abundance	j_gene	CDR3aa	CDR3nt
13	TRBV2	.	.	TRBJ2-5	CASRAGPVGTQYF	TGTGCCAGCAGGGCCGGGCCCGTTGGGACCCAGTACTTC
13	TRBV6-5	TRBD2	.	TRBJ2-5	CASMRRGEETQYF	TGTGCCAGCATGCGGCGGGGGGAAGAGACCCAGTACTTC
17	TRBV5-8	.	.	TRBJ2-6	CASTFRGGLSGANVLTF	TGTGCCAGCACCTTTCGCGGAGGGCTTTCTGGGGCCAACGTCCTGACTTTC
14	TRBV7-9	TRBD1	.	TRBJ2-1	CASSLDRGMNEQFF	TGTGCCAGCAGCTTAGACAGGGGGATGAATGAGCAGTTCTTC
13	TRBV6-4	.	once	TRBJ1-1	CASSGQLNTEAFF	TGTGCCAGCAGTGGACAGCTGAACACTGAAGCTTTCTTT
15	TRBV29-1	.	.	TRBJ1-4	CSVVTPGLSNEKLFF	TGCAGCGTAGTAACCCCGGGACTGTCAAATGAAAAACTGTTTTTT
14	TRBV6-1	TRBD1	.	TRBJ1-1	CASSEDRGRGEAFF	TGTGCCAGCAGCGAAGACAGGGGCCGAGGTGAAGCTTTCTTT
13	TRBV27	.	.	TRBJ1-6	CASSLWGGAPLHF	TGTGCCAGCAGTTTATGGGGAGGGGCACCCCTCCACTTT
15	TRBV9	TRBD1	.	TRBJ1-6	CASSLGRGHNSPLHF	TGTGCCAGCAGCCTGGGGAGGGGGCATAATTCACCCCTCCACTTT
16	TRBV15	.	.	TRBJ2-1	CATSREQDPFYNEQFF	TGTGCCACCAGCAGAGAACAGGACCCTTTCTACAATGAGCAGTTCTTC
11	TRBV11-2	.	.	TRBJ2-3	CASTPGLVMNF	TGTGCCAGCACCCCGGGACTTGTCATGAATTTT
16	TRBV30	TRBD2	.	TRBJ2-5	CAWNRGGLDVGETQYF	TGTGCCTGGAACCGCGGGGGGCTCGATGTGGGGGAGACCCAGTACTTC
13	TRBV10-3	.	.	TRBJ1-1	CAISDYANTEAFF	TGTGCCATCAGTGATTACGCGAACACTGAAGCTTTCTTT
14	TRBV11-1	TRBD2	.	TRBJ2-5	CASSSREGQETQYF	TGTGCCAGCAGCTCCCGGGAGGGCCAAGAGACCCAGTACTTC
13	TRBV9	.	.	TRBJ2-3	CASSETPTDTQYF	TGTGCCAGCAGCGAGACCCCCACAGATACGCAGTATTTT
18	TRBV13	TRBD2	.	TRBJ2-2	CASSQTTSGDANTGELFF	TGTGCCAGCAGCCAAACTACTAGCGGGGACGCGAACACCGGGGAGCTGTTTTTT
13	TRBV6-1	.	.	TRBJ2-1	CASFTTTGNEQFF	TGTGCCAGCTTCACGACTACGGGGAATGAGCAGTTCTTC
14	TRBV5-1	TRBD1	.	TRBJ1-4	CASSTGTGEEKLFF	TGCGCCAGCAGTACCGGGACAGGGGAGGAAAAACTGTTTTTT
12	TRBV10-3	.	once	TRBJ2-3	CAGADDTDTQYF	TGTGCCGGTGCAGACGACACAGATACGCAGTATTTT
15	TRBV6-5	.	.	TRBJ1-1	CASSSETVGRPRAFF	TGTGCCAGCAGTTCCGAGACAGTGGGGCGGCCCCGAGCTTTCTTT
11	TRBV29-1	.	.	TRBJ1-1	CSVEGDFEAFF	TGCAGCGTTGAAGGGGATTTCGAAGCTTTCTTT
14	TRBV7-9	TRBD1	.	TRBJ2-3	CASSPGTGTDTQYF	TGTGCCAGCAGCCCCGGGACAGGCACAGATACGCAGTATTTT
14	TRBV6-5	TRBD1	.	TRBJ1-1	CASSYLTAGGEAFF	TGTGCCAGCAGTTACCTGACCGCAGGGGGTGAAGCTTTCTTT
13	TRBV6-1	.	.	TRBJ1-5	CASSGTFNQPQHF	TGTGCCAGCAGTGGGACGTTCAATCAGCCCCAGCATTTT
15	TRBV5-4	TRBD1	.	TRBJ2-5	CASSLDRGQQETQYF	TGTGCCAGCAGCTTGGACAGGGGGCAGCAAGAGACCCAGTACTTC
16	TRBV11-2	.	.	TRBJ1-2	CASSLEAGTRIYGYTF	TGTGCCAGCAGCTTAGAGGCAGGGACTAGGATCTATGGCTACACCTTC
15	TRBV6-1	TRBD1	.	TRBJ2-5	CASSPRQGMEETQYF	TGTGCCAGCAGTCCCCGACAGGGAATGGAAGAGACCCAGTACTTC
15	TRBV18	TRBD1	.	TRBJ1-1	CASSPRTGGGTEAFF	TGTGCCAGCTCACCACGGACAGGGGGCGGGACTGAAGCTTTCTTT
16	TRBV2	TRBD2	.	TRBJ2-1	CASSVTGSGAYNEQFF	TGTGCCAGCAGTGTAACCGGGAGCGGGGCCTACAATGAGCAGTTCTTC
19	TRBV4-2	TRBD1	.	TRBJ1-5	CASSQVYGTGLSSNQPQHF	TGTGCCAGCAGCCAAGTATACGGGACAGGTCTATCGAGCAATCAGCCCCAGCATTTT
15	TRBV5-4	TRBD2	medium-sized	TRBJ2-3	CASSSAGGSTDTQYF	TGTGCCAGCAGCTCCGCGGGGGGGAGCACAGATACGCAGTATTTT
12	TRBV2	.	.	TRBJ2-1	CASTQDRDEQFF	TGTGCCAGCACCCAGGACCGGGATGAGCAGTTCTTC
15	TRBV5-1	.	.	TRBJ1-2	CASSRNGQMLYGYTF	TGCGCCAGCAGCCGGAACGGACAGATGCTCTATGGCTACACCTTC
13	TRBV29-1	TRBD1	medium-sized	TRBJ1-1	CSGGQRRNTEAFF	TGCAGCGGGGGACAGCGCCGAAACACTGAAGCTTTCTTT
13	TRBV18	.	.	TRBJ2-1	CASSPQGYNEQFF	TGTGCCAGCTCACCACAGGGGTACAATGAGCAGTTCTTC
15	TRBV6-6	.	.	TRBJ1-6	CASSILGSYNSPLHF	TGTGCCAGCAGTATTCTGGGGTCCTATAATTCACCCCTCCACTTT
16	TRBV29-1	TRBD1	once	TRBJ2-6	CSVAGQVNSGANVLTF	TGCAGCGTTGCTGGACAGGTAAACTCTGGGGCCAACGTCCTGACTTTC
14	TRBV5-4	TRBD1	.	TRBJ1-1	CASSSTGRNTEAFF	TGTGCCAGCAGCTCGACAGGGAGGAACACTGAAGCTTTCTTT
15	TRBV11-3	.	.	TRBJ1-1	CASSLRMQGNTEAFF	TGTGCCAGCAGCTTGAGGATGCAGGGGAACACTGAAGCTTTCTTT
18	TRBV18	TRBD2	.	TRBJ2-3	CASSPLGTSGRSTDTQYF	TGTGCCAGCTCACCACTCGGGACTAGCGGGAGGTCCACAGATACGCAGTATTTT
19	TRBV9	TRBD2	.	TRBJ2-3	CASSVAGASGSGDTDTQYF	TGTGCCAGCAGCGTAGCTGGGGCTAGCGGGAGTGGGGACACAGATACGCAGTATTTT
16	TRBV6-6	.	.	TRBJ1-4	CASSPTSGRPNEKLFF	TGTGCCAGCAGCCCCACTTCAGGGAGGCCTAATGAAAAACTGTTTTTT
12	TRBV7-9	.	.	TRBJ1-4	CASSPSAEKLFF	TGTGCCAGCAGCCCTTCGGCGGAAAAACTGTTTTTT
15	TRBV9	.	.	TRBJ2-7	CASSVGGGGDYEQYF	TGTGCCAGCAGCGTAGGAGGAGGGGGCGATTACGAGCAGTACTTC
16	TRBV5-4	.	.	TRBJ2-7	CASSLMAGTRIHEQYF	TGTGCCAGCAGCCTCATGGCCGGGACACGGATCCACGAGCAGTACTTC
15	TRBV5-1	.	medium-sized	TRBJ1-1	CASSVSPRLNTEAFF	TGCGCCAGCAGCGTCTCCCCGAGGTTGAACACTGAAGCTTTCTTT
14	TRBV5-1	.	.	TRBJ1-1	CASSLGHQNTEAFF	TGCGCCAGCAGCCTGGGACACCAGAACACTGAAGCTTTCTTT
14	TRBV6-5	.	.	TRBJ1-2	CASSYSIGGYGYTF	TGTGCCAGCAGTTACTCGATAGGGGGCTATGGCTACACCTTC
15	TRBV9	.	.	TRBJ2-5	CASSPLGGGQETQYF	TGTGCCAGCAGCCCCTTAGGTGGGGGTCAAGAGACCCAGTACTTC
12	TRBV4-1	.	medium-sized	TRBJ1-1	CASSHLSTEAFF	TGCGCCAGCAGCCACTTAAGCACTGAAGCTTTCTTT
16	TRBV10-1	TRBD1	.	TRBJ1-6	CASRDSFFVLSSPLHF	TGCGCCAGCCGGGACAGTTTTTTTGTGCTGAGTTCACCCCTCCACTTT
18	TRBV11-2	TRBD2	.	TRBJ2-1	CASSARTSGISSYNEQFF	TGTGCCAGCAGCGCCCGGACTAGCGGGATTAGCTCCTACAATGAGCAGTTCTTC
17	TRBV4-1	TRBD2	.	TRBJ2-1	CASSQDRGGRRVHEQFF	TGCGCCAGCAGCCAAGATCGCGGCGGGAGAAGGGTCCATGAGCAGTTCTTC
18	TRBV5-1	TRBD1	.	TRBJ1-2	CASSAESGDRGKKDGYTF	TGCGCCAGCAGCGCCGAATCGGGGGACAGGGGGAAAAAGGATGGCTACACCTTC
12	TRBV5-1	.	.	TRBJ2-1	CASSLGRDEQFF	TGCGCCAGCAGCTTGGGTAGGGATGAGCAGTTCTTC
15	TRBV5-4	TRBD1	.	TRBJ2-1	CASSLARGPYNEQFF	TGTGCCAGCAGCTTGGCCAGGGGGCCTTACAATGAGCAGTTCTTC
15	TRBV6-1	.	.	TRBJ2-5	CASSRGQTLQETQYF	TGTGCCAGCAGCCGCGGGCAGACACTCCAAGAGACCCAGTACTTC
14	TRBV6-1	TRBD1	.	TRBJ2-5	CASSDWDRGKTQYF	TGTGCCAGCAGCGATTGGGACAGGGGAAAGACCCAGTACTTC
18	TRBV5-1	TRBD2	few	TRBJ2-3	CASSLAGSSGLGSDTQYF	TGCGCCAGCAGCTTGGCCGGGTCTAGCGGACTGGGGTCAGATACGCAGTATTTT
15	TRBV7-9	.	.	TRBJ1-3	CASSLEVGAGNTIYF	TGTGCCAGCAGCTTAGAGGTGGGGGCCGGAAACACCATATATTTT